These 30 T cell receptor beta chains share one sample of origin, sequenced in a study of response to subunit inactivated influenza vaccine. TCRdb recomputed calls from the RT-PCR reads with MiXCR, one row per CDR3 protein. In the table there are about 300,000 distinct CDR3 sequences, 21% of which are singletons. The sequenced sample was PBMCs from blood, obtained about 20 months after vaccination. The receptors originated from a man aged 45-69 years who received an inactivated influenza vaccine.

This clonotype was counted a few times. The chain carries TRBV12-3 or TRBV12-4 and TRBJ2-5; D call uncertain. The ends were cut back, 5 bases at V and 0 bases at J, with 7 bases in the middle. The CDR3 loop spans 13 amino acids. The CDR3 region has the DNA TGTGCCAGCAGTCCCGTGTACCAAGAGACCCAGTACTTC. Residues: CASSPVYQETQYF.

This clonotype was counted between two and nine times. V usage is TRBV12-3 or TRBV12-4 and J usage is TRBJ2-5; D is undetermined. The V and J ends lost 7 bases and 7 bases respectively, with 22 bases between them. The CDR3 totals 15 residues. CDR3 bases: TGTGCCAGCACCCTCTCTGGCAGACGACCTGGGACCCAGTACTTC. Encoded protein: CASTLSGRRPGTQYF.

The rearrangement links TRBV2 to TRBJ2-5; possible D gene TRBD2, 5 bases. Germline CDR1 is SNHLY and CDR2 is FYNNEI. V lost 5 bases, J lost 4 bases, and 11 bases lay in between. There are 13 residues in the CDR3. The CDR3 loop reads CASSWGARETQYF. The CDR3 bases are TGTGCCAGCAGTTGGGGAGCGAGAGAGACCCAGTACTTC. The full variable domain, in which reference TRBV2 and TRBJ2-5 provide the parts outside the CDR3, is EPEVTQTPSHQVTQMGQEVILRCVPISNHLYFYWYRQILGQKVEFLVSFYNNEISEKSEIFDDQFSVERPDGSNFTLKIRSTKLEDSAMYFCASSWGARETQYFGPGTRLLVL.

CDR3 DNA sequence: TGCGCCAGCAGCCAAGATTGGTACAGGAGCTCCTACAATGAGCAGTTCTTC. Its protein is CASSQDWYRSSYNEQFF. This rearrangement joins TRBV4-3 to TRBJ2-1, with D tentatively TRBD1 (5 bases). With 0 bases removed from V and 0 bases from J, the gap between germline ends came to 12 bases. Germline V CDR1 and CDR2: LGHNA, YSLEER. The length of the CDR3 is 17 residues.

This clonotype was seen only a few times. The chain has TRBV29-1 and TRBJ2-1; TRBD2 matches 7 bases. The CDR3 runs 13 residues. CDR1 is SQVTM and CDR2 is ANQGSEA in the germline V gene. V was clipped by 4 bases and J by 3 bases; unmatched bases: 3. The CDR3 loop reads CSVGGGFYNEQFF. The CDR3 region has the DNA TGCAGCGTTGGGGGGGGATTCTACAATGAGCAGTTCTTC.

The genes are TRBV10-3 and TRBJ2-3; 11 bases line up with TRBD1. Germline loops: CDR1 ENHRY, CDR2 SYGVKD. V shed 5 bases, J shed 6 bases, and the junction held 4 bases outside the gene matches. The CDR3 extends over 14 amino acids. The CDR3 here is CAISPGTGGDTQYF. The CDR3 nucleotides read TGTGCCATCAGTCCCGGGACAGGGGGGGATACGCAGTATTTT.

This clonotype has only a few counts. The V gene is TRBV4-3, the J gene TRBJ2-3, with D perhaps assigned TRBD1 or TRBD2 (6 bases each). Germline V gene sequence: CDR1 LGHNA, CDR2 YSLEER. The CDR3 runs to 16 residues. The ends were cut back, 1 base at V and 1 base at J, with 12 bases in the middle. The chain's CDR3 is CASSQGLRGRTDTQYF. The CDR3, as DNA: TGCGCCAGCAGCCAAGGGCTCCGGGGGCGCACAGATACGCAGTATTTT.

The chain's CDR3 is CASSLQGARELFF. Written as DNA, the CDR3 is TGTGCCAGCAGCTTACAGGGGGCTAGGGAGCTGTTTTTT. The rearrangement uses TRBV7-2 and TRBJ2-2, with 8 nucleotides matching TRBD1. From germline, CDR1 is SGHTA and CDR2 FQGNSA. The J segment lost 9 bases and the V segment lost 2 bases, leaving 2 bases of the junction unmatched. The CDR3 sequence is 13 residues long.

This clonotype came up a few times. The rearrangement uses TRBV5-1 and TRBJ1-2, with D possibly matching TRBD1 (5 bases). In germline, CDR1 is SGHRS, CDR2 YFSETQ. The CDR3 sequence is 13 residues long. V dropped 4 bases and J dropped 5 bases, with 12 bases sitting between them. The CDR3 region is CASSPGLLYGYTF. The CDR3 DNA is TGCGCCAGCAGCCCGGGACTTCTTTATGGCTACACCTTC.

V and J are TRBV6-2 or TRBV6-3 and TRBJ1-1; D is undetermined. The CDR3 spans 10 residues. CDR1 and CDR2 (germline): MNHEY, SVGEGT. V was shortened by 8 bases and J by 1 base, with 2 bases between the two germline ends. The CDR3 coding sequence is TGTGCCAGCGCGAACACTGAAGCTTTCTTT. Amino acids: CASANTEAFF.

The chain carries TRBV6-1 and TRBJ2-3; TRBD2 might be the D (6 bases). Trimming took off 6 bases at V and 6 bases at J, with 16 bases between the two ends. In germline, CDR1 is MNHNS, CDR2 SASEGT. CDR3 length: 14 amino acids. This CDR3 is CASRATSSHDTQYF. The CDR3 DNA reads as TGTGCCAGCAGGGCGACTAGTAGCCATGATACGCAGTATTTT.

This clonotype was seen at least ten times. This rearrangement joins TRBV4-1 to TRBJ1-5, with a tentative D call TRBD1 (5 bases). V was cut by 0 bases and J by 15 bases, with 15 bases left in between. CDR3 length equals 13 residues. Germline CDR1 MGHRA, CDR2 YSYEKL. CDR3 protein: CASSQELGGGMHF. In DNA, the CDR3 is TGCGCCAGCAGCCAAGAACTGGGGGGAGGTATGCATTTT.

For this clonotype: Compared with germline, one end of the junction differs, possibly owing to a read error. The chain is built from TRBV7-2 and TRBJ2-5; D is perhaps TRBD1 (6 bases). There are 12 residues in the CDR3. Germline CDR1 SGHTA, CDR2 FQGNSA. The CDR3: CASSLPPGHEFF. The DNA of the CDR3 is TGTGCCAGCAGCTTACCCCCGGGACACGAATTCTTC.

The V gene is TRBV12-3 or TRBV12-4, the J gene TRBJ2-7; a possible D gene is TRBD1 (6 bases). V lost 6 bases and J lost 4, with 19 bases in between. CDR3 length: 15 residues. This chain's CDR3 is CASSLLGQGLYEQYF. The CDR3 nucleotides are TGTGCCAGCAGCCTACTGGGCCAGGGGCTATACGAGCAGTACTTC.

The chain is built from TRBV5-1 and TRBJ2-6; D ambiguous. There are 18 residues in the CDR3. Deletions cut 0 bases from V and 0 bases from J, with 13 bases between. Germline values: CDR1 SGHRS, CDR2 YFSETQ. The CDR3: CASSLGSAGRSGANVLTF. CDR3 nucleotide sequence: TGCGCCAGCAGCTTGGGGTCCGCAGGCCGCTCTGGGGCCAACGTCCTGACTTTC.

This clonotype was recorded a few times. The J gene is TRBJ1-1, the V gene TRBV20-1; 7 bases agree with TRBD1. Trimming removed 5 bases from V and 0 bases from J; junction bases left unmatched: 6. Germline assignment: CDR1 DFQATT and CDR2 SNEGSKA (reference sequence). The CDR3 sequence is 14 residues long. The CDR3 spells CSAGYRGMNTEAFF. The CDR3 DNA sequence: TGCAGTGCTGGATACAGGGGAATGAACACTGAAGCTTTCTTT.

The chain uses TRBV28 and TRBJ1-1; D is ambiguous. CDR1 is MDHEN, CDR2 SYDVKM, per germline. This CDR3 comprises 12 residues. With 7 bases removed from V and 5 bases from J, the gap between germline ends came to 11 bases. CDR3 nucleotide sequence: TGTGCCAGCAAGGCACTGGGAACTGAAGCTTTCTTT. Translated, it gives CASKALGTEAFF.

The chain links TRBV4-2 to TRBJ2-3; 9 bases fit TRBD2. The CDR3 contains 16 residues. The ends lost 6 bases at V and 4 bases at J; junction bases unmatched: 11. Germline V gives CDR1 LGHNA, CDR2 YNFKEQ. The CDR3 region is CASSPIVLAGSDTQYF. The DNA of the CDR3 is TGTGCCAGCAGTCCAATCGTCCTAGCGGGATCAGATACGCAGTATTTT.

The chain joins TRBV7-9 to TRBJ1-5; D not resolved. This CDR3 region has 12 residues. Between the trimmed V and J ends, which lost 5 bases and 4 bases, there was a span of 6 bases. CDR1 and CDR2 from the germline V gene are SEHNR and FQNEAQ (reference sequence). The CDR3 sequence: CASSIGNQPQHF. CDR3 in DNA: TGTGCCAGCAGCATCGGAAATCAGCCCCAGCATTTT.

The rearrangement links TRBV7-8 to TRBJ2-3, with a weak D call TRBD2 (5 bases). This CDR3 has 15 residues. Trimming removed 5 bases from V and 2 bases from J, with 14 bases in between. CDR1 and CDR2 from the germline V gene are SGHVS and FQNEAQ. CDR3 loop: CASSPRAGHTDTQYF. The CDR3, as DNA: TGTGCCAGCAGCCCCCGCGCGGGCCACACAGATACGCAGTATTTT.

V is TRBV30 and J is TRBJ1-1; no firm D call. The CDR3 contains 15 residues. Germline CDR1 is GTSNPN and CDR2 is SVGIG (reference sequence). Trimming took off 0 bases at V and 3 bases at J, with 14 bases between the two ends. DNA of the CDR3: TGTGCCTGGAGTGTAGGGTGGGTTGGGTACACTGAAGCTTTCTTT. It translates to CAWSVGWVGYTEAFF.

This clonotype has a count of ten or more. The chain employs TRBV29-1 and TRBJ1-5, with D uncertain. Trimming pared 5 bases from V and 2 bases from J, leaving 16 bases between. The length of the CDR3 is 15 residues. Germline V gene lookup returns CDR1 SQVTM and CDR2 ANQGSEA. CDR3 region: CSVRFSGVGNQPQHF. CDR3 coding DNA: TGCAGCGTTAGATTCTCGGGTGTTGGCAATCAGCCCCAGCATTTT.

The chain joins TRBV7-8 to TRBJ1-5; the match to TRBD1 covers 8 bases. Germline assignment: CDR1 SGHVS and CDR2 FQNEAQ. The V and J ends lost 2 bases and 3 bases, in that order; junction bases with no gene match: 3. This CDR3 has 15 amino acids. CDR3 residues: CASSLQGANNQPQHF. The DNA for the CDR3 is TGTGCCAGCAGCTTACAGGGGGCTAACAATCAGCCCCAGCATTTT. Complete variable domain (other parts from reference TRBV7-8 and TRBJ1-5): GAGVSQSPRYKVAKRGQDVALRCDPISGHVSLFWYQQALGQGPEFLTYFQNEAQLDKSGLPSDRFFAERPEGSVSTLKIQRTQQEDSAVYLCASSLQGANNQPQHFGDGTRLSIL.

The chain's CDR3 is CASSGGTAYEQYF. The CDR3 nucleotides read TGCGCCAGCAGCGGGGGGACAGCCTACGAGCAGTACTTC. The genes are TRBV5-1 and TRBJ2-7; weak D call: TRBD1 (7 bases). The CDR3 runs to 13 residues. CDR1 is SGHRS, CDR2 YFSETQ, per germline. Trimming took off 4 bases at V and 2 bases at J, with 10 bases between the two ends.

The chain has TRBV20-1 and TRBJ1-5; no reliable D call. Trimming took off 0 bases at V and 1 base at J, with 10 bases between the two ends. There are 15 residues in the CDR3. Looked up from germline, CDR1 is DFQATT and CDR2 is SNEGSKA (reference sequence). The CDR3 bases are TGCAGTGCTAGAGAGAGGGCCGGAAGCAATCAGCCCCAGCATTTT. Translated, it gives CSARERAGSNQPQHF.

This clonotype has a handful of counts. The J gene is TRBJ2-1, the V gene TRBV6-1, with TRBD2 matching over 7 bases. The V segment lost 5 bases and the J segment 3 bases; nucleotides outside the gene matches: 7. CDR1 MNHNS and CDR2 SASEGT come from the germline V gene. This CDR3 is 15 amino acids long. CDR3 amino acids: CASSPRLADYNEQFF. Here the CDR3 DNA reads TGTGCCAGCAGTCCCCGGCTAGCGGACTACAATGAGCAGTTCTTC.

Written as DNA, the CDR3 is TGTGCCAGCAGCTTAACTAGCGGGAGTGGTGGTGAGACCCAGTACTTC. Translated, it gives CASSLTSGSGGETQYF. This chain links TRBV7-3 with TRBJ2-5; 9 bases map to TRBD2. With V trimmed by 0 bases and J by 5 bases, 7 bases remained unmatched. This CDR3 has 16 amino acids. Germline V CDR1 and CDR2: SGHTA, FQGTGA.

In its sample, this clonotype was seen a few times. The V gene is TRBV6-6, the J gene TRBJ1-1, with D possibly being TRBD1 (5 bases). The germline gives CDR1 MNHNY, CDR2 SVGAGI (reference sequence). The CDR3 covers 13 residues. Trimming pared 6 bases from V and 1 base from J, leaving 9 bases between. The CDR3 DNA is TGTGCCAGCAGGGGCGGGACGAACACTGAAGCTTTCTTT. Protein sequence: CASRGGTNTEAFF.

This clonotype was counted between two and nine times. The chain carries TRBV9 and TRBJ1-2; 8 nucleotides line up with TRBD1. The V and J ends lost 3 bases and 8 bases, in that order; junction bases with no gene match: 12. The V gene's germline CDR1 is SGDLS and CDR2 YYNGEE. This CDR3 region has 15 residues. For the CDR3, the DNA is TGTGCCAGCAGCGCGATCCAGGGGGCTGGAGAAGGCTACACCTTC. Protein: CASSAIQGAGEGYTF.

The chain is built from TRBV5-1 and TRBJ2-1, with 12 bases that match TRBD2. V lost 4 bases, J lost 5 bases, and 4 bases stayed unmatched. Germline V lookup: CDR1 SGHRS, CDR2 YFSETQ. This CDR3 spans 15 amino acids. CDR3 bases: TGCGCCAGCAGCCTACGACTAGCGGGGGACAATGAGCAGTTCTTC. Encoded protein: CASSLRLAGDNEQFF.